This T cell receptor beta chain was recorded in a study of vaccination and CD4 T cells after COVID-19. Whole-study context: Cells received overlapping spike peptides from SARS-CoV-2, HCoV-NL63, HCoV-OC43 and HCoV-229E as stimulation. As a positive control, some control cultures were given a CEFX pool, while others were given an HIV-1 Nef pool or no peptide.

Cultured CD4+ T cells had their DNA profiled by the Oncomine TCR Beta short-read assay. TCRdb processed the PCR reads anew with MiXCR; each CDR3 protein has one entry. The sample holds 15,000 to 20,000 distinct CDR3 sequences, 45% to 50% seen once. As for this clonotype: Its specificity is unknown.

Treatment described: 10-day PBMC culture with coronavirus spike peptide pools or control peptides (ViraFEST assay). Sequencing input: CD4+ T cells from blood, cultured in vitro. This sequence originates from a human donor who had recovered from COVID-19.

In DNA form, the CDR3 reads TGTGCCAGCAGCGGGGGACAGGGAGGGAACCCCCAGCATTTT. It yields the protein CASSGGQGGNPQHF. The chain carries TRBV9 and TRBJ1-5, with 9 bases lining up with TRBD1. The CDR3 has 14 amino acids. The V gene's germline CDR1 is SGDLS and CDR2 YYNGEE. V lost 3 bases and J lost 10; bases outside the gene matches: 8.